The 24 T cell receptor beta chains listed next were all sequenced from one sample in a study of blood T cell repertoires in COVID-19. Data came from immunoSEQ multiplex PCR; TCRdb stores just in-frame clones and leaves some out. This table holds 110,000 or so clones, approximately 85% found once. Sequenced input: peripheral blood. Every receptor here comes from a man in his forties or fifties with acute or convalescent COVID-19.

The J gene is TRBJ2-1, the V gene TRBV5-6, with 9 bases matching TRBD2. Trimming cost V 4 bases and J 0 bases; bases outside gene matches: 5. The CDR3 extends over 16 amino acids. The germline V gene has CDR1 SGHDT and CDR2 YYEEEE. CDR3: CASSPLAGVSYNEQFF. CDR3 in DNA: TGTGCCAGCAGCCCCTTAGCGGGGGTCTCCTACAATGAGCAGTTCTTC.

About this clone: The junction departs from the called germline gene at one end, perhaps through a read error. V is TRBV3-1 (or the pseudogene TRBV3-2) and J is TRBJ2-7; TRBD1 is a possible D gene (6 bases). The CDR3 totals 12 residues. Germline assignment: CDR1 LGHDT and CDR2 YNNKEL (reference sequence). In DNA form, the CDR3 reads TGTGCCAGCAGCCAAGGTGTAGGACAGCATCTCTTC. Its translation is CASSQGVGQHLF.

The genes are TRBV5-1 and TRBJ2-5; TRBD2 aligns across 12 bases. Germline CDR1 SGHRS, CDR2 YFSETQ. This CDR3 spans 16 amino acids. V shed 4 bases and J 1 base; nucleotides not matched to a gene: 5. This CDR3 reads CASSPGLAGIQETQYF. As DNA, the CDR3 is TGCGCCAGCAGCCCCGGACTAGCGGGGATCCAAGAGACCCAGTACTTC.

V usage is TRBV3-1 (or the pseudogene TRBV3-2) and J usage is TRBJ2-3; D is unclear. Trimming shortened V by 3 bases and J by 2 bases, and 9 bases separated the two germline ends. Looked up from germline, CDR1 is LGHDT and CDR2 is YNNKEL (reference sequence). The CDR3 totals 14 residues. CDR3 in amino acids: CASSHGSFTDTQYF. Here the CDR3 DNA reads TGTGCCAGCAGCCACGGTTCTTTCACAGATACGCAGTATTTT.

The V call is TRBV5-1, the J call TRBJ2-7; TRBD1 matches at 7 bases. This CDR3 is 14 amino acids long. V dropped 4 bases and J dropped 6; count of bases not matched to a gene: 10. The germline gives CDR1 SGHRS, CDR2 YFSETQ. CDR3 in DNA: TGCGCCAGCAGCCCCGACAGGGCCAGGGGCGAGCAGTACTTC. The encoded protein is CASSPDRARGEQYF.

J is TRBJ1-3 and V is TRBV15; D might be TRBD1 (5 bases). Germline lookup yields CDR1 LNHNV and CDR2 YYDKDF (reference sequence). The CDR3 covers 16 residues. Deletions cut 0 bases from V and 4 bases from J, with 13 bases between. The CDR3 region has the DNA TGTGCCACCAGCAGAGATCAAGGGGCGGGGGGAAACACCATATATTTT. This codes for CATSRDQGAGGNTIYF. Filled out from reference TRBV15 and TRBJ1-3, the complete variable domain reads DAMVIQNPRYQVTQFGKPVTLSCSQTLNHNVMYWYQQKSSQAPKLLFHYYDKDFNNEADTPDNFQSRRPNTSFCFLDIRSPGLGDTAMYLCATSRDQGAGGNTIYFGEGSWLTVV.

This clone came up once. The chain is built from TRBV2 and TRBJ2-7; D might be TRBD2 (5 bases). Germline CDR1 reads SNHLY; CDR2 reads FYNNEI. This CDR3 spans 14 amino acids. Trimming removed 3 bases from V and 3 bases from J, with 12 bases in between. CDR3 coding DNA: TGTGCCAGCAGTGAGGAGGCTTTTAACTACGAGCAGTACTTC. Its translation: CASSEEAFNYEQYF.

The chain links TRBV7-9 to TRBJ2-3, with 8 nucleotides matching TRBD2. With V trimmed by 3 bases and J by 2 bases, 4 bases remained unmatched. Germline lookup yields CDR1 SEHNR and CDR2 FQNEAQ (reference sequence). The length of the CDR3 is 15 residues. This CDR3 is CASSFRGGYTDTQYF. CDR3 in DNA: TGTGCCAGCAGCTTCCGGGGGGGTTACACAGATACGCAGTATTTT.

This chain uses TRBV19 with TRBJ1-3; D call uncertain. Germline CDR1 is LNHDA and CDR2 is SQIVND (reference sequence). Trimming stripped 9 bases from V and 7 bases from J, with 19 bases between. This CDR3 is built from 14 residues. CDR3 amino acids: CASSRASEGNTIYF. CDR3 DNA: TGTGCCAGCTCTAGGGCATCGGAGGGCAACACCATATATTTT. The full variable domain, with the rest looked up from reference TRBV19 and TRBJ1-3, is DGGITQSPKYLFRKEGQNVTLSCEQNLNHDAMYWYRQDPGQGLRLIYYSQIVNDFQKGDIAEGYSVSREKKESFPLTVTSAQKNPTAFYLCASSRASEGNTIYFGEGSWLTVV.

In its sample, this clone was seen once. The V gene is TRBV25-1, the J gene TRBJ1-4, with 8 bases matching TRBD1. Germline V gene data show CDR1 as MGHDK and CDR2 as SYGVNS. The junction had 0 bases not matched to a gene; V was cut back by 6 bases and J by 3 bases. The CDR3 loop spans 13 amino acids. The CDR3 protein is CASRDRANEKLFF. The CDR3 DNA is TGTGCCAGCAGGGACAGGGCTAATGAAAAACTGTTTTTT.

V gene TRBV5-1 combines with J gene TRBJ2-2; 9 nucleotides agree with TRBD1. The germline V gene encodes CDR1 SGHRS and CDR2 YFSETQ. CDR3 length: 15 amino acids. Trimming at V came to 4 bases and at J to 5 bases, leaving 6 bases not matched to a gene. DNA of the CDR3: TGCGCCAGCAGCCCCCGGACAGGGGAGACCGGGGAGCTGTTTTTT. Translation: CASSPRTGETGELFF.

The rearrangement joins TRBV27 to TRBJ1-6; D unresolved. Trimming pared 6 bases from V and 4 bases from J, leaving 13 bases between. The CDR3 is 15 residues long. The germline V gene encodes CDR1 MNHEY and CDR2 SMNVEV (reference sequence). The DNA for the CDR3 is TGTGCCAGCAGCCGACAAAGGTCTTATAATTCACCCCTCCACTTT. As protein: CASSRQRSYNSPLHF.

This chain uses TRBV19 with TRBJ2-2; D might be TRBD1 (7 bases). From germline, CDR1 is LNHDA and CDR2 SQIVND (reference sequence). The V and J ends lost 4 bases and 4 bases respectively, with 25 bases between them. The CDR3 spans 19 residues. The CDR3 DNA is TGTGCCAGTAGTAAATGGAAGGGGCAGGGGGGTTCGGGCACCGGGGAGCTGTTTTTT. Translation gives CASSKWKGQGGSGTGELFF.

The chain is built from TRBV5-1 and TRBJ2-3; 14 nucleotides align to TRBD2. The CDR3 extends over 17 amino acids. CDR1 is SGHRS, CDR2 YFSETQ, per germline. The ends lost 4 bases at V and 3 bases at J; junction bases unmatched: 7. This CDR3 is CASSRRTSGGPTDTQYF. DNA of the CDR3: TGCGCCAGCAGCAGGAGGACTAGCGGGGGGCCAACAGATACGCAGTATTTT. Looking up the rest from reference TRBV5-1 and TRBJ2-3 gives the full variable domain: KAGVTQTPRYLIKTRGQQVTLSCSPISGHRSVSWYQQTPGQGLQFLFEYFSETQRNKGNFPGRFSGRQFSNSRSEMNVSTLELGDSALYLCASSRRTSGGPTDTQYFGPGTRLTVL.

This clone was seen a single time. V usage is TRBV3-1 (or the pseudogene TRBV3-2) and J usage is TRBJ2-3; 9 positions match TRBD2. CDR3 length: 17 residues. Per germline, CDR1 LGHDT and CDR2 YNNKEL (reference sequence). The trim removed 6 bases at V and 2 bases at J, leaving 12 bases unmatched. The CDR3 DNA reads TGTGCCAGCAGTAAAAATGCGGGCGGGGGGGTCACAGATACGCAGTATTTT. Protein sequence: CASSKNAGGGVTDTQYF.

Here the CDR3 DNA reads TGTGCCAGTAGTATAGCCGTGGAGGGGCCCACCGGGGAGCTGTTTTTT. Translated, it gives CASSIAVEGPTGELFF. The chain has TRBV19 and TRBJ2-2; a weak D match, TRBD2 (6 bases). Germline V gene sequence: CDR1 LNHDA, CDR2 SQIVND (reference sequence). The CDR3 covers 16 residues. Trimming cost V 1 base and J 4 bases, with 13 bases left between them.

This chain connects TRBV19 to TRBJ1-5, with unresolved D. Trimming pared 3 bases from V and 0 bases from J, leaving 9 bases between. This CDR3 has 15 residues. CDR1 and CDR2 (germline): LNHDA, SQIVND (reference sequence). The CDR3 DNA is TGTGCCAGTAGTATCTGGAGTAATAGCAATCAGCCCCAGCATTTT. Protein sequence: CASSIWSNSNQPQHF.

The CDR3: CASSSGTLTSYNEQFF. DNA for the CDR3: TGTGCCAGCAGCTCCGGGACACTAACCTCCTACAATGAGCAGTTCTTC. The chain couples TRBV11-2 to TRBJ2-1; TRBD1 might be the D (6 bases). CDR1 is SGHAT and CDR2 is FQNNGV in the germline V gene. Deletions cut 4 bases from V and 0 bases from J, with 13 bases between. This CDR3 is built from 16 residues.

The V and J genes are TRBV6-5 and TRBJ1-3, with 9 positions matching TRBD1. This CDR3 has 14 amino acids. Germline CDR1 reads MNHEY; CDR2 reads SVGAGI. The ends lost 10 bases at V and 0 bases at J; junction bases unmatched: 4. CDR3 sequence: CATQGASSGNTIYF. CDR3 in DNA: TGTGCCACACAGGGGGCAAGCTCTGGAAACACCATATATTTT.

The chain carries TRBV27 and TRBJ2-1; D remains unclear. The germline CDR1 and CDR2 sequences are MNHEY and SMNVEV (reference sequence). The CDR3 totals 13 residues. V was shortened by 2 bases and J by 4 bases, with 6 bases between the two germline ends. CDR3 residues: CASSLVRYNEQFF. Here the CDR3 DNA reads TGTGCCAGCAGTTTAGTCAGGTACAATGAGCAGTTCTTC.

V gene TRBV5-1 combines with J gene TRBJ1-4, with 7 positions matching TRBD1. J was trimmed by 5 bases and V by 5 bases; bases with no gene match: 9. CDR1 and CDR2 (germline): SGHRS, YFSETQ. The CDR3 covers 15 residues. CDR3 sequence: CASRYLGTANEKLFF. Written as DNA, the CDR3 is TGCGCCAGCAGGTATCTCGGGACAGCCAATGAAAAACTGTTTTTT.

This clone was recorded a few times. The CDR3 sequence: CASSSGVEEGEKLFF. DNA of the CDR3: TGTGCCAGCAGCTCGGGGGTTGAGGAAGGTGAAAAACTGTTTTTT. The gene calls are TRBV5-4 and TRBJ1-4; possibly TRBD1 for D (5 bases). Per germline, CDR1 SGHNT and CDR2 YYREEE (reference sequence). This CDR3 has 15 amino acids. Deletions cut 3 bases from V and 7 bases from J, with 16 bases between. Filled out from reference TRBV5-4 and TRBJ1-4, the complete variable domain reads ETGVTQSPTHLIKTRGQQVTLRCSSQSGHNTVSWYQQALGQGPQFIFQYYREEENGRGNFPPRFSGLQFPNYSSELNVNALELDDSALYLCASSSGVEEGEKLFFGSGTQLSVL.

V usage is TRBV7-9 and J usage is TRBJ2-2; 16 nucleotides align to TRBD2. Losses at the gene ends were 4 bases for V and 5 bases for J; bases not matched to a gene: 10. Germline V gene lookup returns CDR1 SEHNR and CDR2 FQNEAQ (reference sequence). The CDR3 runs 19 residues. Written as DNA, the CDR3 is TGTGCCAGCAGCTCCAGGGGACTAGCGGGGGGGCCTAGGACCGGGGAGCTGTTTTTT. Its translation is CASSSRGLAGGPRTGELFF.

This rearrangement joins TRBV13 to TRBJ1-6, with D perhaps TRBD1 (6 bases). V shed 5 bases and J shed 7 bases, with 15 bases lying between them. Germline V gives CDR1 PRHDT, CDR2 FYEKMQ (reference sequence). This CDR3 has 15 residues. The CDR3 DNA sequence: TGTGCCAGCAGCGCCAGGGGTGTGAGGAATTCACCCCTCCACTTT. Amino acids: CASSARGVRNSPLHF.